This note documents a single T cell receptor (beta chain) sequence. Antigen: not known. The data were obtained in a study of blood T cells in healthy people across ages. Study-wide results and caveats: The study regarded diversity estimates from one million T cells as underestimates.

A J-beta primer mix and a sample-barcoded 5' primer were used in a second PCR of about 7 to 12 cycles. TCRdb analysed the 5' RACE reads with MiXCR anew, one entry per CDR3 protein. Of around 650,000 distinct CDR3 sequences in the sample, roughly two fifths were seen once. V lost 8 bases and J lost 4, with 14 bases in between. The CDR3 consists of 13 residues. Germline V gene sequence: CDR1 SGHTA, CDR2 FQGNSA. Healthy individuals of Caucasian origin from Russia, aged about 6 to 95, served as donors. The chain couples TRBV7-2 to TRBJ2-5; no clear D gene. Sequenced sample: blood. The receptor was derived from a man of 80 years or more in good health. CDR3 bases: TGTGCCAGCGGTCGTGTAGTCTCAGAGACCCAGTACTTC. Its protein is CASGRVVSETQYF.